These T cell receptor beta chains were read from a single sample in a study of graft-versus-host responses after intestinal transplantation. Produced via immunoSEQ multiplex PCR; TCRdb's table is partial and in-frame only. This sample has about 120,000 clones, with about 95% found just once. The antigens for these receptors are not known. This specimen consisted of unstimulated CD8+ T cells sorted from spleen or lymph node cells, obtained before intestinal transplant. The origin of the receptors is a human donor who received an intestinal transplant. CDR3s include the opening cysteine and the closing phenylalanine or tryptophan. D genes are given only for firm matches. Where a row states a size, it is once, few, many or the class of an expanded clone; other rows omit it.

j_gene,v_gene,abundance,d_gene,CDR3nt,CDR3aa
TRBJ2-1,TRBV6-5,NA,NA,TGTGCCAGCAGTTCCGGGACGCCGGCAGACGAGCAGTTCTTC,CASSSGTPADEQFF
TRBJ2-1,TRBV9,NA,TRBD2,TGTGCCAGCGGGGCGGGAGTGTCCTACAATGAGCAGTTCTTC,CASGAGVSYNEQFF
TRBJ2-3,TRBV7-9,few,TRBD1,TGTGCCAGCAGCTCTCGGCAGGGGGCTAGCACAGATACGCAGTATTTT,CASSSRQGASTDTQYF
TRBJ1-3,TRBV15,NA,TRBD1,TGTGCCACCAGCGGGGAAAGGGAACAGGGGGGGAACACCATATATTTT,CATSGEREQGGNTIYF
TRBJ2-7,TRBV7-2,NA,NA,TGTGCCAGCAGCTTGAAGCCGGGCCTAAACTACGAGCAGTACTTC,CASSLKPGLNYEQYF
TRBJ2-7,TRBV9,NA,TRBD1,TGTGCCAGCAGCATGGGACAGATCTCCTACGAGCAGTACTTC,CASSMGQISYEQYF
TRBJ2-7,TRBV7-6,NA,NA,TGTGCCAGCAGCTCCGCCCGGAGCGGGCTAACCTACGAGCAGTACTTC,CASSSARSGLTYEQYF
TRBJ1-4,TRBV28,NA,NA,TGTGCCAGCAGTTTCGATGGTTCTAATGAAAAACTGTTTTTT,CASSFDGSNEKLFF
TRBJ2-7,TRBV5-8,NA,NA,TGTGCCAGCAGCTTGGGGTTCAAGCAGTACTTC,CASSLGFKQYF
TRBJ2-3,TRBV5-1,NA,TRBD1,TGCGCCAGCACCTACTCACCGACAGGGAAGACAGATACGCAGTATTTT,CASTYSPTGKTDTQYF
TRBJ1-5,TRBV6-6,NA,NA,TGTGCCAGCAGCGATGGGGCAGACTACAATCAGCCCCAGCATTTT,CASSDGADYNQPQHF
TRBJ2-1,TRBV5-8,NA,NA,TGTGCCAGCAGTTATGACTTTAATGAGCAGTTCTTC,CASSYDFNEQFF
TRBJ2-7,TRBV4-1,NA,TRBD1,TGTGCCAGCAGCCCTGGACAGGGAAGCTCCTACGAGCAGTACTTC,CASSPGQGSSYEQYF
TRBJ2-5,TRBV6-5,NA,NA,TGTGCCAGCAGTTACGAATTGTGGGGTAGCGGAGAGACCCAGTACTTC,CASSYELWGSGETQYF
TRBJ1-2,TRBV5-4,NA,NA,TGTGCCAGCAGCTTTTCGGGCGCTGGCTACACCTTC,CASSFSGAGYTF
TRBJ1-1,TRBV5-1,NA,NA,TGCGCCAGCATAGACAGAGGGGGATCGTACACTGAAGCTTTCTTT,CASIDRGGSYTEAFF
TRBJ2-1,TRBV28,NA,TRBD1,TGTGCCAGCAGTTCCCTATCGGGACAGGAGGTTAACAATGAGCAGTTCTTC,CASSSLSGQEVNNEQFF
TRBJ1-5,TRBV28,NA,NA,TGTGCCAGCAGTTTCGGGCCGGGAGGCAATCAGCCCCAGCATTTT,CASSFGPGGNQPQHF
TRBJ2-5,TRBV7-2,NA,TRBD1,TGTGCCAGCAGCTGGGGACCGGGACAGGGGGAAGAGACCCAGTACTTC,CASSWGPGQGEETQYF
TRBJ2-3,TRBV7-2,NA,TRBD2,TGTGCCAGCAGCTTAATCGGGAGGGCCGTAGATACGCAGTATTTT,CASSLIGRAVDTQYF
TRBJ1-1,TRBV14,NA,NA,TGTGCCAGCAGCCAAGAGGCAGGGCTTAACACTGAAGCTTTCTTT,CASSQEAGLNTEAFF
TRBJ2-1,TRBV18,NA,TRBD2,TGTGCCAGCTCACCCGGACTAGCGAACCCCTACAATGAGCAGTTCTTC,CASSPGLANPYNEQFF
TRBJ1-1,TRBV6-1,NA,NA,TGTGCCAGCAGTCTAACCCGGGACACGAACACTGAAGCTTTCTTT,CASSLTRDTNTEAFF
TRBJ2-5,TRBV7-2,once,NA,TGTGCCAGCACCCCCCCGGGACATCGGTACCAAGAGACCCAGTACTTC,CASTPPGHRYQETQYF
TRBJ1-3,TRBV7-9,NA,NA,TGTGCCAGCAGCACTTCGGGGGGTGGCTCTGGAAACACCATATATTTT,CASSTSGGGSGNTIYF
TRBJ2-3,TRBV6-1,NA,TRBD2,TGTGCCAGCTGGGGGCTAGCGGGAGCAGATACGCAGTATTTT,CASWGLAGADTQYF
TRBJ2-7,TRBV4-2,NA,TRBD2,TGTGCCAGCAGCTCGGGACTAGCGGGAGTAGTCGAGCAGTACTTC,CASSSGLAGVVEQYF
TRBJ1-5,TRBV28,few,NA,TGTGCCAGCAGCGTAGGAGGGAATAGCAATCAGCCCCAGCATTTT,CASSVGGNSNQPQHF
TRBJ2-5,TRBV29-1,once,NA,TGCAGCGTTGACGACAGACAAGAGACCCAGTACTTC,CSVDDRQETQYF
TRBJ2-5,TRBV2,once,TRBD2,TGTGCCAGCAGTGAACCCCTAGCGGGGCCGCAGGAGACCCAGTACTTC,CASSEPLAGPQETQYF
TRBJ1-1,TRBV2,NA,NA,TGTGCCAGCAGTTCTCAAGGTGGAGCTTTCTTT,CASSSQGGAFF
TRBJ1-1,TRBV7-6,NA,NA,TGTGCCAGCAGCCAGACGGAAAACACTGAAGCTTTCTTT,CASSQTENTEAFF
TRBJ2-7,TRBV28,NA,NA,TGTGCCAGCAGCCTCAGGTACTACGAGCAGTACTTC,CASSLRYYEQYF
TRBJ2-1,TRBV6-1,NA,NA,TGTGCCAGCAGCTACAATGAGCAGTTCTTC,CASSYNEQFF
TRBJ2-1,TRBV7-9,NA,NA,TGTGCCAGCAGGGGGACCCTCAGCTCCTACAATGAGCAGTTCTTC,CASRGTLSSYNEQFF